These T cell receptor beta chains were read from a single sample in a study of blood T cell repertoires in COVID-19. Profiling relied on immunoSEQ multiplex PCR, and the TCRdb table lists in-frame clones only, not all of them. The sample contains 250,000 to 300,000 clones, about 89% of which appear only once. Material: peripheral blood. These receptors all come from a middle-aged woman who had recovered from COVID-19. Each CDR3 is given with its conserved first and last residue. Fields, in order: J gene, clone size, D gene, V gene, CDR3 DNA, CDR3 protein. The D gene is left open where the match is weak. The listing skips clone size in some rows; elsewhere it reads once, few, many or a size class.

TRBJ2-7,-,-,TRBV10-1,TGCGCCAGCAAGTGGCAGAAATACGAGCAGTACTTC,CASKWQKYEQYF
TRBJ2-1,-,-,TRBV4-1,TGCGCCAGCAGCCTCCTAAACGGGGGCAATGAGCAGTTCTTC,CASSLLNGGNEQFF
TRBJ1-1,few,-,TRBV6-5,TGTGCCAGCAGTTCACGCCCGGGGTCTGAAGCTTTCTTT,CASSSRPGSEAFF
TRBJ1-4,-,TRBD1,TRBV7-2,TGTGCCAGCAGCTTGGTGGGACAGTCGAATGAAAAACTGTTTTTT,CASSLVGQSNEKLFF
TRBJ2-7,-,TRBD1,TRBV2,TGTGCCAGCTTGTTAGGACAGGGGGGGTACGAGCAGTACTTC,CASLLGQGGYEQYF
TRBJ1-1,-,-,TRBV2,TGTGCCAGCAGTGTTGAGGGTAACACTGAAGCTTTCTTT,CASSVEGNTEAFF
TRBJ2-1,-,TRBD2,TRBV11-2,TGTGCCAGCAGCCCCCGAACCTCGCGGGGGGGCTACAATGAGCAGTTCTTC,CASSPRTSRGGYNEQFF
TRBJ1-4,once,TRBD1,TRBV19,TGTGCCAGTAGTCTCCTTGGGACAGTGAATGAAAAACTGTTTTTT,CASSLLGTVNEKLFF
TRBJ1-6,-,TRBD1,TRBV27,TGTGCCAGCAGCCCGGGACAGATGAATTCACCCCTCCACTTT,CASSPGQMNSPLHF
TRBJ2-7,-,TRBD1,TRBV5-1,TGCGCCAGCAGCCCCGGGTGGGACAGGGCCTCCTACGAGCAGTACTTC,CASSPGWDRASYEQYF
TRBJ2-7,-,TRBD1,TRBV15,TGTGCCACCAGCAGAGTTGTAGACAGGGCGGGCGAGCAGTACTTC,CATSRVVDRAGEQYF
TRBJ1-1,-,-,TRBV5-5,TGTGCCAGCAGCTTGGTAGGGGACACTGAAGCTTTCTTT,CASSLVGDTEAFF
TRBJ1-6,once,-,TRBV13,TGTGCCAGCAGCTTAGAGGGGAGGAATTCACCCCTCCACTTT,CASSLEGRNSPLHF
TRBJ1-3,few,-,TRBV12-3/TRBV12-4,TGTGCCAGCAGGACCTCAGGGAACACCATATATTTT,CASRTSGNTIYF
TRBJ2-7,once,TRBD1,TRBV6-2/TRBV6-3,TGTGCCAGCAGTGCACAGGGGTACGAGCAGTACTTC,CASSAQGYEQYF
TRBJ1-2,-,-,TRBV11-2,TGTGCCAGCAGCCTTTGGGGAGCAGAGGGCTACACCTTC,CASSLWGAEGYTF
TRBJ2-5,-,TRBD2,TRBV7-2,TGTGCCAGCAGTTTGTCGGCGGGGGGGTATGGGACCCAGTACTTC,CASSLSAGGYGTQYF
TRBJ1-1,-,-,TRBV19,TGTGCCAGTAGTACCGTCCACACCGGGGGGGACACTGAAGCTTTCTTT,CASSTVHTGGDTEAFF
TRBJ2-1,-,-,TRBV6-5,TGTGCCAGCAGTTTGGACAGCTACAATGAGCAGTTCTTC,CASSLDSYNEQFF
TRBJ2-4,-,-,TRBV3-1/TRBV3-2,TGTGCCAGCAGCCTGGGACTGGGGGGAATAAAAAACATTCAGTACTTC,CASSLGLGGIKNIQYF
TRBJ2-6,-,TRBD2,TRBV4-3,TGCGCCAGCAGCCAAGGGGGAGCGGGGGCCCGCTCTGGGGCCAACGTCCTGACTTTC,CASSQGGAGARSGANVLTF
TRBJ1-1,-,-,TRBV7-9,TGTGCCAGCAGCTTAGGTGAAGGGAGCACTGAAGCTTTCTTT,CASSLGEGSTEAFF